This T cell receptor (beta chain) came from a study of T cells in Graves' hyperthyroidism and ophthalmopathy (dated by TCRdb to the late 2010s). As for the study more broadly: Peripheral blood samples were taken at initial diagnosis, before any treatment was given. Whether ophthalmopathy could be predicted prospectively was tested in an independent validation cohort made up of roughly 19 hyperthyroidism patients plus 17 patients who later progressed to ophthalmopathy. To identify TCR V-J signatures that set the groups apart, the researchers used a discovery cohort of 95 to 100 patients, made up of 40 to 45 with Graves' ophthalmopathy and some 56 with stable Graves' hyperthyroidism. In addition, the study compared T-cell repertoires in thyroid tissue and in blood from about six Graves' hyperthyroidism patients. The roughly 90 discovery patients were divided at random into training and test sets in a 7:3 ratio. After blood sampling, hyperthyroidism patients were treated with methimazole at a starting dose of 30 mg daily, and ophthalmopathy patients were treated with high-dose intravenous methylprednisolone. The paper describes TCR Vbeta CDR3 sequencing of some 130 peripheral blood samples, made up of fewer than 50 ophthalmopathy patients, around 78 hyperthyroidism patients and 17 progressor patients. Study-wide findings and limitations: A model built on a 13 V-J signature distinguished ophthalmopathy from stable hyperthyroidism, reaching roughly 88% sensitivity and 81.08% specificity in cross-validation and 80%/75% in testing. In validation, the model predicted progression to ophthalmopathy a median of 6.5 months before onset, with over 55% sensitivity and about 72% specificity. Most expanded thyroid clonotypes (frequency above 0.001) were also detected in blood, suggesting blood repertoires may reflect thyroid immune responses. No statistical method was used to fix the sample size in advance, and group allocation was not hidden from the investigators.

V is clipped by 1 base and J by 5 bases, and the sequence between their germline boundaries is 11 bases long. According to the germline V gene, CDR1 reads LGHNA and CDR2 reads YNFKEQ. From the cysteine through the phenylalanine, the CDR3 covers 14 amino acids. Only CDR3 DNA is held: 42 bases, read in frame from base 1. Amplification of TCR beta CDR3 regions was carried out from RNA transcripts. For the first round of RT-PCR on the TCR CDR3, the HTBI primer set was used together with the Qiagen OneStep RT-PCR kit. Libraries were constructed in a second round of multiplex PCR, after which size selection and purification were performed. Libraries were sequenced paired-end with 100 bp reads on an Illumina HiSeq2000. From the authors' description of their analysis: SOAPnuke was used to process the raw data, throwing out any read that contained adapters or uncalled bases, had a mean Phred below 15, or lacked an exact constant-primer or identifier match. COPE v1.2.5 was used to merge the high-quality paired reads, and each unique nucleotide sequence was defined as a clonotype. MiTCR v1.1 was used to align clonotypes to the IMGT TRBV, TRBD and TRBJ reference segments. The analysis was restricted to V-J combinations with a frequency above 0.0001, which together covered roughly 99% of the repertoires. A TCS score was defined as the ratio between F50 (clonal expansion) and ExV (chaos), using BLOSUM62-based TCRdist between CDR3 peptides within each V-J. Welch's t-statistics and random forest reduced around 520 V-J features to about 13, which were used in a naive Bayes classifier (R e1071). TCRdb redid the processing of the public reads, applying fastp at Q25 and MiXCR, and retained in-frame beta chains. Each entry merges the rows of one CDR3 protein and shows their most common DNA and genes. TCRdb, not the authors, supplied the V and J calls. In all, the sample holds more than 500,000 distinct CDR3 sequences, and 16% of those were seen once. The ten largest clones add up to around 32% of the sample.

Of note for this clonotype: There is no known antigen for this receptor. There are no base qualities to consult, and no much larger clone falls within one base.

In the ophthalmopathy patients, disease was moderately to severely active, with a Clinical Activity Score of 3 or more, a NOSPECS grade of 4 or more, and a duration of less than 3 months. Patients with uncontrolled infections, other autoimmune diseases, pregnancy or lactation were excluded. Clinical symptoms, serum thyroxine and TRAb, thyroid ultrasound, and orbital computed tomography formed the basis for the diagnoses. Ficoll-Paque density gradient centrifugation was used to isolate PBMCs from about 9.4 ml of fresh peripheral blood. Trizol reagent was used to extract total RNA, and RNA quality was then checked on an Agilent 2100 Bioanalyzer.

The rearrangement joined TRBV4-2 to TRBJ2-5, with the D gene uncertain. The receptor's source is a young woman with Graves' ophthalmopathy. Material for sequencing was blood. The encoded CDR3 is CASSQGSRQETQYF. The DNA sequence follows: TGTGCCAGCAGCCAAGGGTCCCGGCAGGAGACCCAGTACTTC.